The clone carrying this T cell receptor beta chain was counted at least ten times. These data come from a study of blood T cell repertoires in COVID-19. Sequenced by immunoSEQ multiplex PCR; TCRdb stores in-frame clones only, minus some. The sample holds tens of thousands of clones, roughly 77% seen once. CDR1 and CDR2 (germline): LNHDA, SQIVND (reference sequence). CDR3 length: 12 amino acids. V dropped 6 bases and J dropped 6 bases, with 12 bases sitting between them. The sequenced sample consisted of peripheral blood. The chain links TRBV19 to TRBJ2-7; D is possibly TRBD2 (5 bases). The sequence was collected from an older woman with acute or convalescent COVID-19. The DNA of the CDR3 is TGTGCCAGTAGGAGGCCGGCGGGCGAGCAGTACTTC. The encoded protein is CASRRPAGEQYF.